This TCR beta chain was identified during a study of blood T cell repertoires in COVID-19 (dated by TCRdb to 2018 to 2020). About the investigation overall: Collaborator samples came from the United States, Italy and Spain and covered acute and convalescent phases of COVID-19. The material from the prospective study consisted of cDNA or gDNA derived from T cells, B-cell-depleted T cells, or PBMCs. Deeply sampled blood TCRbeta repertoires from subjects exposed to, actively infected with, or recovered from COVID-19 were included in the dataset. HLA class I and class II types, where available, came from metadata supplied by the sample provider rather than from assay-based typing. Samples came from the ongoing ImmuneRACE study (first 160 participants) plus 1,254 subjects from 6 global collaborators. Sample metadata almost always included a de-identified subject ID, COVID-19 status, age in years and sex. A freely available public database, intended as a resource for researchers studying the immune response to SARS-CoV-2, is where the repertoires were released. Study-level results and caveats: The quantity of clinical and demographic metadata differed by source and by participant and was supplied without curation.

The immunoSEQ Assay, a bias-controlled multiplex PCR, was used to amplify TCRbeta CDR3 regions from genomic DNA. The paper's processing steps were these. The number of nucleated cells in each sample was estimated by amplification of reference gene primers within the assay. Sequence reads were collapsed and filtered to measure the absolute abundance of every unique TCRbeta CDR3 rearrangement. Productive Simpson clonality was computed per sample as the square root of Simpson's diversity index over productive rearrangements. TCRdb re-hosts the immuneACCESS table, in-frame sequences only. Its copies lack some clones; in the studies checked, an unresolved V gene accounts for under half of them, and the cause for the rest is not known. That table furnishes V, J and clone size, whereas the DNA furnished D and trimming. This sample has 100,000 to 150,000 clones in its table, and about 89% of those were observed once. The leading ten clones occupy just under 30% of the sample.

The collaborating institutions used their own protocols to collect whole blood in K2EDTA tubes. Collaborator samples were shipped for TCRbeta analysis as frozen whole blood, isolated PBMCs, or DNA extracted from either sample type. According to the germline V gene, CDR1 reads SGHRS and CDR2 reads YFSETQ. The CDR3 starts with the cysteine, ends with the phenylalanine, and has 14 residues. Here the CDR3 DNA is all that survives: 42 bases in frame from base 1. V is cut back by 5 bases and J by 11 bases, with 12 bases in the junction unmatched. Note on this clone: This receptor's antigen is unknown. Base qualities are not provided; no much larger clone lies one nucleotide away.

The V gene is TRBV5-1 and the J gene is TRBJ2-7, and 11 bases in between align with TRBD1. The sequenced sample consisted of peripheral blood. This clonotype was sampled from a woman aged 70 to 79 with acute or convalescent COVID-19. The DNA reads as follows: TGCGCCAGCAGTTCCGGGACAGGGGGAAGCGTGGAGTACTTC. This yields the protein CASSSGTGGSVEYF.